A single sample is the source of the 30 T cell receptor beta chains below, sequenced in a study of blood T cell repertoires in COVID-19. Measured with immunoSEQ multiplex PCR; TCRdb has only the in-frame clones, and not every one. Here the sample spans hundreds of thousands of clones, about 83% being singletons. Material for sequencing was peripheral blood. These receptors were obtained from a woman older than 75 with COVID-19, enrolled during active disease.

The chain couples TRBV6-6 to TRBJ1-1; D unclear. There are 12 residues in the CDR3. V lost 7 bases, J lost 0 bases, and 6 bases lay in between. From germline, CDR1 is MNHNY and CDR2 SVGAGI (reference sequence). The CDR3 coding sequence is TGTGCCAGCATGGAGGTGAACACTGAAGCTTTCTTT. Translation gives CASMEVNTEAFF.

This chain uses TRBV9 with TRBJ1-1; 8 nucleotides match TRBD1. This CDR3 region has 14 residues. J was trimmed by 5 bases and V by 1 base; bases with no gene match: 4. CDR1 is SGDLS and CDR2 is YYNGEE in the germline V gene. CDR3 nucleotides: TGTGCCAGCAGCGTACAGGGGGCGTCGACTGAAGCTTTCTTT. This gives the protein CASSVQGASTEAFF.

The chain is built from TRBV24-1 and TRBJ2-3; 10 positions agree with TRBD1. CDR1 and CDR2 (germline): KGHDR, SFDVKD. The CDR3 spans 16 residues. V shed 5 bases and J 10 bases; nucleotides not matched to a gene: 14. The CDR3 reads CATSGSGTGESHAQYF. CDR3 nucleotides: TGTGCCACCAGTGGTTCCGGGACAGGGGAGAGTCATGCGCAGTATTTT.

This clone was counted a single time. The chain combines TRBV9 with TRBJ1-3; D perhaps matches TRBD1 (6 bases). The CDR3 is 15 amino acids. Looked up from germline, CDR1 is SGDLS and CDR2 is YYNGEE. Deletions cut 1 base from V and 1 base from J, with 9 bases between. In DNA, the CDR3 is TGTGCCAGCAGCGTAACAGGGAGTTCTGGAAACACCATATATTTT. Residues: CASSVTGSSGNTIYF.

This rearrangement joins TRBV28 to TRBJ2-7; 10 bases map to TRBD1. J was trimmed by 5 bases and V by 5 bases; bases with no gene match: 9. Germline V lookup: CDR1 MDHEN, CDR2 SYDVKM. This CDR3 has 15 residues. CDR3 sequence: CASSAPGQGRDEQYV. As DNA, the CDR3 is TGTGCCAGCAGTGCCCCGGGACAGGGGAGGGACGAGCAGTACGTC.

The V gene is TRBV28, the J gene TRBJ1-4; 11 positions agree with TRBD1. Germline V CDR1 and CDR2: MDHEN, SYDVKM. This CDR3 has 14 residues. J was trimmed by 10 bases and V by 4 bases; bases with no gene match: 5. The CDR3 region has the DNA TGTGCCAGCAGTTCGGGACAGGGGGGCGGAAAACTGTTTTTT. This translates into CASSSGQGGGKLFF.

As for this clone: Other DNA sequences from this sample encode an identical CDR3 as well. The genes are TRBV30 and TRBJ1-6; possible D gene TRBD1, 6 bases. This CDR3 spans 18 amino acids. CDR1 is GTSNPN, CDR2 SVGIG, per germline (reference sequence). V shed 0 bases and J shed 0 bases, with 15 bases lying between them. The CDR3 sequence: CAWSVGMDSRSYNSPLHF. The CDR3 bases are TGTGCCTGGAGTGTGGGAATGGACAGCCGCTCCTATAATTCACCCCTCCACTTT.

The genes are TRBV7-2 and TRBJ2-7; TRBD2 agrees at 7 bases. The CDR3 covers 13 residues. After removal of 3 bases from V and 6 bases from J, the junction contained 5 bases not matched to a gene. CDR1 SGHTA and CDR2 FQGNSA come from the germline V gene. CDR3 sequence reads: CASSLGGGLEQYF. In DNA, the CDR3 is TGTGCCAGCAGCTTGGGGGGAGGGCTCGAGCAGTACTTC.

The rearrangement joins TRBV30 to TRBJ1-5; D remains unclear. Trimming shortened V by 1 base and J by 12 bases, and 16 bases separated the two germline ends. The CDR3 consists of 13 residues. Germline values: CDR1 GTSNPN, CDR2 SVGIG (reference sequence). For the CDR3, the DNA is TGTGCCTGGAGTGGGTCCGCGGGATCAGGCCAGCATTTT. It codes for CAWSGSAGSGQHF.

The DNA for the CDR3 is TGTGCCAGCAGCGGGGGACTAGCGGGGGTCCAAGAGACCCAGTACTTC. Amino acids: CASSGGLAGVQETQYF. This sequence joins TRBV5-4 and TRBJ2-5, with 14 bases fitting TRBD2. There are 16 residues in the CDR3. Germline CDR1 is SGHNT and CDR2 is YYREEE (reference sequence). The trim removed 4 bases at V and 1 base at J, leaving 3 bases unmatched.

This clone was seen once. The rearrangement uses TRBV6-2 or TRBV6-3 and TRBJ2-4, with 7 bases matching TRBD1. Unmatched junction bases numbered 5, after V lost 5 bases and J lost 4 bases. Germline CDR1 MNHEY, CDR2 SVGEGT. The CDR3 loop spans 14 amino acids. CDR3 coding DNA: TGTGCCAGCAGTCCCGGGACAGTTAAAAACATTCAGTACTTC. Protein product: CASSPGTVKNIQYF.

The J gene is TRBJ1-4, the V gene TRBV5-6; 7 nucleotides match TRBD1. Per germline, CDR1 SGHDT and CDR2 YYEEEE. With 4 bases clipped from V and 5 bases from J, the junction kept 5 bases outside the gene matches. The CDR3 has 14 residues. The CDR3 nucleotides read TGTGCCAGCAGCCGGACAGGAACCAATGAAAAACTGTTTTTT. It yields the protein CASSRTGTNEKLFF.

This clone was observed a single time. This chain joins TRBV4-1 and TRBJ2-1; maybe TRBD1 (5 bases). Trimming left V 3 bases short and J 5 bases short, with 11 bases between. The germline gives CDR1 MGHRA, CDR2 YSYEKL. This CDR3 spans 14 amino acids. CDR3 sequence: CASSQGRLNNEQFF. The CDR3 DNA follows: TGCGCCAGCAGCCAGGGGCGACTGAACAATGAGCAGTTCTTC.

The chain links TRBV6-5 to TRBJ1-3; D gene ambiguous. Germline V CDR1 and CDR2: MNHEY, SVGAGI. This CDR3 has 15 residues. The germline V and J ends were trimmed by 8 bases and 0 bases, with 14 bases remaining between them. The CDR3 spells CASGPLGSSGNTIYF. The CDR3 DNA follows: TGTGCCAGCGGGCCACTCGGGAGCTCTGGAAACACCATATATTTT.

This chain uses TRBV29-1 with TRBJ1-1; 7 bases are a match to TRBD1. This CDR3 region has 12 residues. CDR1 SQVTM and CDR2 ANQGSEA come from the germline V gene. Unmatched junction bases numbered 5, after V lost 5 bases and J lost 5 bases. The CDR3, as DNA: TGCAGCGTTCATGGGACAGCTACTGAAGCTTTCTTT. Its protein is CSVHGTATEAFF.

The chain carries TRBV19 and TRBJ2-3; D not resolved. Trimming pared 7 bases from V and 2 bases from J, leaving 10 bases between. The CDR3 totals 13 residues. Germline assignment: CDR1 LNHDA and CDR2 SQIVND (reference sequence). The CDR3 reads CASKPIFTDTQYF. The DNA of the CDR3 is TGTGCCAGTAAGCCGATTTTCACAGATACGCAGTATTTT.

The genes are TRBV13 and TRBJ2-5; TRBD2 is a possible D gene (5 bases). Germline V gene lookup returns CDR1 PRHDT and CDR2 FYEKMQ (reference sequence). The V end was cut by 3 bases, the J end by 5 bases, with 13 bases between. CDR3 length: 14 residues. The CDR3 coding sequence is TGTGCCAGCAGCTTCAGAGGGTTGAGGGAGACCCAGTACTTC. This translates into CASSFRGLRETQYF.

In its sample, this clone was seen once. One end of the junction does not line up with germline, which may come from a read error. The chain couples TRBV28 to TRBJ2-2, with D perhaps assigned TRBD1 or TRBD2 (7 bases each). The CDR3 consists of 14 residues. Per germline, CDR1 MDHEN and CDR2 SYDVKM. The CDR3 here is CARRGGRDTGELFF. CDR3 nucleotide sequence: TGTGCCCGCAGGGGGGGGCGGGACACCGGGGAGCTGTTTTTT.

The chain's CDR3 is CASSLLRFGYTF. In DNA form, the CDR3 reads TGTGCCAGCAGCCTTCTCAGGTTTGGCTACACCTTC. This sequence joins TRBV7-8 and TRBJ1-2; the D is unclear. CDR3 length: 12 amino acids. V was pared by 5 bases and J by 7 bases, with 11 bases between. Looked up from germline, CDR1 is SGHVS and CDR2 is FQNEAQ.

This rearrangement joins TRBV28 to TRBJ2-5; perhaps TRBD2 as D (6 bases). Trimming took off 5 bases at V and 4 bases at J, with 14 bases between the two ends. The CDR3 is made up of 14 amino acids. Germline-derived CDR1 and CDR2 are MDHEN and SYDVKM. CDR3 protein: CASSGGFGAETQYF. The CDR3 nucleotides are TGTGCCAGCAGTGGGGGGTTCGGGGCAGAGACCCAGTACTTC. Based on the CDR3 plus reference TRBV28 and TRBJ2-5, the full variable domain is DVKVTQSSRYLVKRTGEKVFLECVQDMDHENMFWYRQDPGLGLRLIYFSYDVKMKEKGDIPEGYSVSREKKERFSLILESASTNQTSMYLCASSGGFGAETQYFGPGTRLLVL.

The chain links TRBV30 to TRBJ1-3, with TRBD1 matching 10 bases. The CDR3 is made up of 18 amino acids. CDR1 is GTSNPN and CDR2 is SVGIG in the germline V gene (reference sequence). Trimming cost V 7 bases and J 4 bases; bases outside gene matches: 19. The CDR3 DNA follows: TGTGCCTCCACCCCCTCGCGGCCCCGGACAGGGGGAGGAAACACCATATATTTT. The encoded protein is CASTPSRPRTGGGNTIYF.

In DNA, the CDR3 is TGCGCCAGCAGCTCCGAAACCACCAACAGGGGCTTCGGAAACACCATATATTTT. Amino acids: CASSSETTNRGFGNTIYF. This sequence joins TRBV5-1 and TRBJ1-3, with 7 nucleotides matching TRBD1. This CDR3 has 18 amino acids. The ends lost 3 bases at V and 4 bases at J; junction bases unmatched: 16. In germline, CDR1 is SGHRS, CDR2 YFSETQ.

The chain is built from TRBV5-1 and TRBJ2-1, with 9 bases lining up with TRBD2. Germline V gene sequence: CDR1 SGHRS, CDR2 YFSETQ. CDR3 size: 15 residues. J was trimmed by 1 base and V by 5 bases; bases with no gene match: 4. The CDR3 loop reads CASRPSGESYNEQFF. In nucleotides, the CDR3 is TGCGCCAGCAGGCCTAGCGGGGAGTCCTACAATGAGCAGTTCTTC.

The rearrangement joins TRBV21-1 to TRBJ2-2; whether TRBD1, the table's D call, matches the DNA was not checked. TRBV21-1 is listed as a pseudogene. The CDR3 is 16 residues long. DNA of the CDR3: TGTGCCAGCAGCAAAGCAGGGGGAAGGAACACCGGGGAGCTGTTTTTT. Translation: CASSKAGGRNTGELFF.

The rearrangement links TRBV6-5 to TRBJ2-6; perhaps TRBD1 as D (6 bases). V gave up 8 bases and J gave up 12 bases, with 20 bases separating them. Germline V gives CDR1 MNHEY, CDR2 SVGAGI. CDR3 length: 14 amino acids. CDR3 amino acids: CASGERTAAFVLTF. The CDR3 nucleotides read TGTGCCAGCGGGGAACGGACAGCAGCCTTCGTCCTGACTTTC.

The chain couples TRBV3-1 (or the pseudogene TRBV3-2) to TRBJ2-1; 7 bases are shared with TRBD2. Germline trimming cut 1 base from V and 9 bases from J; bases unmatched to any gene: 6. This CDR3 spans 14 amino acids. Per the germline V gene, CDR1 is LGHDT and CDR2 is YNNKEL (reference sequence). The CDR3 DNA follows: TGTGCCAGCAGCCAAGGGACTAGTAAAGTTGAGCAGTTCTTC. Encoded protein: CASSQGTSKVEQFF.

The chain joins TRBV7-6 to TRBJ2-1; D is possibly TRBD2 (7 bases). The CDR3 extends over 15 amino acids. Between the trimmed V and J ends, which lost 4 bases and 5 bases, there was a span of 15 bases. Germline V gene sequence: CDR1 SGHVS, CDR2 FNYEAQ. CDR3 DNA: TGTGCCAGCAGCTATCTAGGGGGGGCCAACAATGAGCAGTTCTTC. Translated, it gives CASSYLGGANNEQFF.

V is TRBV5-1 and J is TRBJ1-2; 12 positions agree with TRBD1. Germline loops: CDR1 SGHRS, CDR2 YFSETQ. V dropped 4 bases and J dropped 6; count of bases not matched to a gene: 4. This CDR3 comprises 14 residues. The CDR3 sequence: CASSAGQGAHGYTF. The CDR3 DNA follows: TGCGCCAGCAGCGCGGGACAGGGGGCGCATGGCTACACCTTC.

V usage is TRBV11-2 and J usage is TRBJ1-1; D is ambiguous. The V and J ends lost 5 bases and 3 bases respectively, with 4 bases between them. Germline V CDR1 and CDR2: SGHAT, FQNNGV. This CDR3 has 11 residues. The CDR3 DNA is TGTGCCAGCAGCCCTTACACTGAAGCTTTCTTT. Amino acid sequence: CASSPYTEAFF. Variable domain in full (rest from reference TRBV11-2 and TRBJ1-1): EAGVAQSPRYKIIEKRQSVAFWCNPISGHATLYWYQQILGQGPKLLIQFQNNGVVDDSQLPKDRFSAERLKGVDSTLKIQPAKLEDSAVYLCASSPYTEAFFGQGTRLTVV.

This rearrangement joins TRBV3-1 (or the pseudogene TRBV3-2) to TRBJ1-6; D may be TRBD1 (6 bases). CDR1 is LGHDT, CDR2 YNNKEL, per germline (reference sequence). The CDR3 runs to 18 residues. Trimming shortened V by 7 bases and J by 0 bases, and 19 bases separated the two germline ends. The CDR3 spells CASTPAGGPFSYNSPLHF. The CDR3 bases are TGTGCCAGCACACCAGCTGGGGGCCCCTTCTCCTATAATTCACCCCTCCACTTT.